This T cell receptor (beta chain) came from a study of control samples from healthy donors and cancer patients. V was cut by 4 bases and J by 2 bases, with 9 bases left in between. CDR3 length: 13 residues. CDR1 and CDR2 from the germline V gene are SGHRS and YFSETQ. In the case of this clone: This sample also contains other DNA sequences that code for the same CDR3.

Clones were read by immunoSEQ multiplex PCR, and TCRdb kept only the in-frame ones, dropping some. The sample holds some 250,000 clones; roughly 87% are singletons and the top ten take about an eighth. The genes are TRBV5-1 and TRBJ2-5; the D gene is possibly TRBD2 (6 bases). This receptor was obtained from a woman aged 60-70 years with lung cancer. What was sequenced was PBMCs. Here the CDR3 DNA reads TGCGCCAGCAGCCGGGGGTTGCAAGAGACCCAGTACTTC. As protein: CASSRGLQETQYF.